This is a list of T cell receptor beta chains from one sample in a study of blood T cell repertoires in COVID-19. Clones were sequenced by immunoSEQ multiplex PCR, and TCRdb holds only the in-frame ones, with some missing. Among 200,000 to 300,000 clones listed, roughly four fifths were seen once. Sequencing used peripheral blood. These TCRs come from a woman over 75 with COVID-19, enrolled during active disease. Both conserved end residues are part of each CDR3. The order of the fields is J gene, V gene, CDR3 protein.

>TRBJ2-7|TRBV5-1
CASSLGGWEYEQYF
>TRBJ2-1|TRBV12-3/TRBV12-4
CASSLADEQFF
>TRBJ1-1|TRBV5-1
CASSFGQTLNTEAFF
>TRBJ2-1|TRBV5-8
CASSWARGGGVTEQFF
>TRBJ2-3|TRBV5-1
CASVQDSSTDTQYF
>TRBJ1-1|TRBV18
CASSPPPGTEAFF
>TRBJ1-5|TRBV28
CGSGLLNQPQHF
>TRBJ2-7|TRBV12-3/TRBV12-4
CASSLAGQEQYF
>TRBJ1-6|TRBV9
CASSVAVNSPLHF
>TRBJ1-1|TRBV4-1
CASSQGRAVDTEAFF
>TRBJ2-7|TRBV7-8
CASSARQGAFGEQYF
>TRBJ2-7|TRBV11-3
CASSLDTEYEQYF
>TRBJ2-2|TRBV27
CASSPPDTGELFF
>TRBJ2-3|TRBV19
CASSRNTDTQYF
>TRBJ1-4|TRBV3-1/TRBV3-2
CASSQEDRGREKLFF
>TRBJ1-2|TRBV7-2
CASSLAGAADGYTF
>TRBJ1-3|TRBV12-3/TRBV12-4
CASSARNTIYF
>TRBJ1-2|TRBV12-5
CASASGYYGYTF
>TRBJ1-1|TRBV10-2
CASNPGTYTEAFF
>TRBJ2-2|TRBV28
CATGQELYTGELFF
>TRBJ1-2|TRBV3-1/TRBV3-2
CASSQRYGYTF
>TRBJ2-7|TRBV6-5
CASTAGRGGLDEQYF
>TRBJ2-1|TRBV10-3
CAIGSGSSYNEQFF
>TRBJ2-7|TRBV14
CASSPTGNEQYF
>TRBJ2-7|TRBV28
CASSLVSYEQYF
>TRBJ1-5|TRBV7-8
CASSGPGERGMNMASGQPQHF
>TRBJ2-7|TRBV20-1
CSAQRLNEQYF
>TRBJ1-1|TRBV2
CASGTGNTEAFF
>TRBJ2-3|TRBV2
CASNLAGVRTDTQYF
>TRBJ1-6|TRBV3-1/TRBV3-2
CASSPEVQGLNSPLHF
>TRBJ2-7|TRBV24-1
CATSDPGQPYEQYF
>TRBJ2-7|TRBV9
CASSVGTSGGYEQYF
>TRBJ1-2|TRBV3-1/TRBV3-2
CASSQDLDRRSRTF
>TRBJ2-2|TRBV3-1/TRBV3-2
CASSPRFLGTGELFF
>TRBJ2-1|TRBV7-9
CASSSPPVYNEQFF
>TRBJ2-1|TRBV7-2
CASSLAGASYNEQFF
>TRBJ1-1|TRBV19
CASSIISAGNTEAFF
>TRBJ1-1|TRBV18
CASSPSRSSEAFF
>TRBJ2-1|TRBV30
CAWTNAREQFF
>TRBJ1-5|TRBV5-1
CASSLAGDSNQPQHF
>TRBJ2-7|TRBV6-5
CASRTGGLGEQYF
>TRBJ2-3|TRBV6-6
CASSSGLAGRADTQYF
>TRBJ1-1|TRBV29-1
CSVGRTGVTEAFF
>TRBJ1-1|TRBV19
CASTKTGMNTEAFF
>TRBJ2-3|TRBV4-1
CASSQVFLVGTQYF
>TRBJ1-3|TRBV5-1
CASSLDADRGTGNTIYF
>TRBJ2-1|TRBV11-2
CASSLDGHTYNEQFF
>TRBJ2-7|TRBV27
CASRLTWDSPEQYF
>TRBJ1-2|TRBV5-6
CASSLGGRVDYGYTF
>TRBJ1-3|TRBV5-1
CASSPDRGGNTIYF
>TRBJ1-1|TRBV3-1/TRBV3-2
CASSQAGIHTEAFF
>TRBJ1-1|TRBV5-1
CASSLSGGNTEAFF
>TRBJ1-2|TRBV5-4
CASSLGTVVYGYTF
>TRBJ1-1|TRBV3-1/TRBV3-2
CASRPERTGNTEAFF
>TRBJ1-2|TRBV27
CASSPSVQGLYGYTF